This TCR beta chain emerged from a study of glioma-infiltrating T cells after dendritic cell vaccination. On the study more broadly: Patients received autologous tumor lysate-pulsed dendritic cell vaccination between the early 2000s and the early 2010s.

The ends lost 6 bases at V and 7 bases at J; junction bases unmatched: 0. The CDR3 covers 12 residues. Germline loops: CDR1 WSHSY, CDR2 SAAADI. This clone came up a few times. The immunoSEQ assay amplified TCRB CDR3 from up to roughly 2 ug DNA. Generated by immunoSEQ multiplex PCR, the TCRdb table keeps only in-frame clones and is missing some. This table holds some 70,000 clones, 82% found once. V and J are TRBV10-2 and TRBJ2-1; TRBD1 agrees at 10 bases. The sequence came from a human donor with glioblastoma. Sequences were derived from blood, sampled before dendritic cell vaccination. CDR3 DNA: TGCGCCAGCAGGGGACAGGGGAATGAGCAGTTCTTC. Translated: CASRGQGNEQFF.